This T cell receptor beta chain was identified in a study of blood T cell repertoires in COVID-19. At the level of the study: From the United States, Italy and Spain came samples of acute and convalescent COVID-19.

Original processing methods: Estimates of nucleated cell counts were drawn from the amplification of reference gene primers. Assay used: immunoSEQ multiplex PCR; TCRdb lists only in-frame clones, some missing. Clone size and the V and J calls come from that table; the DNA yielded D and trimming. The sample gives around 55,000 clones, around 90% of which show up once; roughly 3.6% is in the top ten. Germline values: CDR1 GTSNPN, CDR2 SVGIG (reference sequence). V lost 3 bases and J lost 4; bases outside the gene matches: 5. This CDR3 region has 15 residues. Seattle patients were enrolled during active infection and followed longitudinally.

The chain links TRBV30 to TRBJ1-5; 11 bases map to TRBD1. This clonotype originated in a man between 40 and 49 years old with COVID-19, enrolled during active disease. Sequenced material: peripheral blood. The CDR3 bases are TGTGCCTGGAGCGCCGGGACAGGGGGAAATCAGCCCCAGCATTTT. Its protein is CAWSAGTGGNQPQHF.